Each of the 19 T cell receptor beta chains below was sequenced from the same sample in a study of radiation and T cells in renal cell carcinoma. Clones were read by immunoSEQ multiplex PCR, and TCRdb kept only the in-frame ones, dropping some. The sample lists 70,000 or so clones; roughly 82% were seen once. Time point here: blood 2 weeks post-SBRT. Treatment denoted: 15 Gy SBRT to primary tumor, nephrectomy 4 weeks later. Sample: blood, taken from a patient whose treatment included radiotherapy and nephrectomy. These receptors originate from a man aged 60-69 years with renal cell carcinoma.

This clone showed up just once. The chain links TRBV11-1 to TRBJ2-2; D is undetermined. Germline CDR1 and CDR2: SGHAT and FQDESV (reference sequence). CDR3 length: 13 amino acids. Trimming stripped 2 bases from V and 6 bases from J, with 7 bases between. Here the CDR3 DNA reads TGTGCCAGCAGCTTAATTAGGGCCGGGGAGCTGTTTTTT. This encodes CASSLIRAGELFF. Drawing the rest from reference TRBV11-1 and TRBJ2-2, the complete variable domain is EAEVAQSPRYKITEKSQAVAFWCDPISGHATLYWYRQILGQGPELLVQFQDESVVDDSQLPKDRFSAERLKGVDSTLKIQPAELGDSAMYLCASSLIRAGELFFGEGSRLTVL.

The CDR3 DNA follows: TGTGCCAGCAGCTTGGGAGCGGGAGGGGCCGAGCAGTACTTC. Its translation: CASSLGAGGAEQYF. The gene calls are TRBV11-3 and TRBJ2-7; the match to TRBD2 covers 10 bases. The CDR3 covers 14 residues. The ends lost 3 bases at V and 6 bases at J; junction bases unmatched: 5. The germline V gene encodes CDR1 SGHNT and CDR2 YENEEA. The full variable domain, its missing parts supplied by reference TRBV11-3 and TRBJ2-7, is EAGVVQSPRYKIIEKKQPVAFWCNPISGHNTLYWYLQNLGQGPELLIRYENEEAVDDSQLPKDRFSAERLKGVDSTLKIQPAELGDSAVYLCASSLGAGGAEQYFGPGTRLTVT.

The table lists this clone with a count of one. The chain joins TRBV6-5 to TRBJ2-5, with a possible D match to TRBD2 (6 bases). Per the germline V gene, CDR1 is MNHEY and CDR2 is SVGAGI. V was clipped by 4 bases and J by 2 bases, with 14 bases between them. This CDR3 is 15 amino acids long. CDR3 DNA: TGTGCCAGCAGTTTAGTGGAGGGATCGCAAGAGACCCAGTACTTC. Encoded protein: CASSLVEGSQETQYF.

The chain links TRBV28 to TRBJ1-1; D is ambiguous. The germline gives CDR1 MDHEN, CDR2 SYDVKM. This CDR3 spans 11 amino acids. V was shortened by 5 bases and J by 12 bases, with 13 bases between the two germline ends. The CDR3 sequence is CASSQVHLTFF. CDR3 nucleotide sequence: TGTGCCAGCAGTCAGGTCCATTTGACTTTCTTT.

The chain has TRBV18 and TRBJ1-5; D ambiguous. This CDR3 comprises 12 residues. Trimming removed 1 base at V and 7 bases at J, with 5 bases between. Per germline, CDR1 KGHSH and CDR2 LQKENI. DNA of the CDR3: TGTGCCAGCTCACCACAGGGCCAGCCCCAGCATTTT. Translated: CASSPQGQPQHF. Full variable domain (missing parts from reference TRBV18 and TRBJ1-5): NAGVMQNPRHLVRRRGQEARLRCSPMKGHSHVYWYRQLPEEGLKFMVYLQKENIIDESGMPKERFSAEFPKEGPSILRIQQVVRGDSAAYFCASSPQGQPQHFGDGTRLSIL.

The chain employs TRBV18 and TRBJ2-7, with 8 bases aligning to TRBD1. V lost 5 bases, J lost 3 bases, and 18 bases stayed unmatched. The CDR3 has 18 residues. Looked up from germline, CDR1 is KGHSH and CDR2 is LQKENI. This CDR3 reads CASSGTGPGTGEFYEQYF. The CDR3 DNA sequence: TGTGCCAGCTCAGGAACGGGGCCCGGGACAGGAGAATTCTACGAGCAGTACTTC.

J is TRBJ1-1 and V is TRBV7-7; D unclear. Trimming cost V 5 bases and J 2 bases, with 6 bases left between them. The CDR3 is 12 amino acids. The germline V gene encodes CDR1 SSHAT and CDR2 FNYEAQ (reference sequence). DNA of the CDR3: TGTGCCAGCAGCGCTCGTAACACTGAAGCTTTCTTT. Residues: CASSARNTEAFF.

This CDR3 is CASSQAHESRIEQYF. Written as DNA, the CDR3 is TGTGCCAGTAGTCAAGCTCACGAGTCGCGGATCGAGCAGTACTTC. The gene calls are TRBV19 and TRBJ2-7; D ambiguous. V lost 5 bases and J lost 6, with 20 bases in between. Germline-derived CDR1 and CDR2 are LNHDA and SQIVND (reference sequence). The CDR3 has 15 amino acids.

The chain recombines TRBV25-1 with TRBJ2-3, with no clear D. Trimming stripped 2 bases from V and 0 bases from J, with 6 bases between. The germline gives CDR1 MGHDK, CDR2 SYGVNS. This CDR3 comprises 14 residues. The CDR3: CASSERQSTDTQYF. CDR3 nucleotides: TGTGCCAGCAGTGAAAGGCAGAGCACAGATACGCAGTATTTT.

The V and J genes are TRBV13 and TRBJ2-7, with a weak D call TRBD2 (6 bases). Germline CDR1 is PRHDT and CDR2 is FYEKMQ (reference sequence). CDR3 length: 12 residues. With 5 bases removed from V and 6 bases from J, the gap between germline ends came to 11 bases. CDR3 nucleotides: TGTGCCAGCAGCCTGAGACTAGGCGAGCAGTACTTC. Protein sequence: CASSLRLGEQYF. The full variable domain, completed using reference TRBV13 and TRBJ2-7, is AAGVIQSPRHLIKEKRETATLKCYPIPRHDTVYWYQQGPGQDPQFLISFYEKMQSDKGSIPDRFSAQQFSDYHSELNMSSLELGDSALYFCASSLRLGEQYFGPGTRLTVT.

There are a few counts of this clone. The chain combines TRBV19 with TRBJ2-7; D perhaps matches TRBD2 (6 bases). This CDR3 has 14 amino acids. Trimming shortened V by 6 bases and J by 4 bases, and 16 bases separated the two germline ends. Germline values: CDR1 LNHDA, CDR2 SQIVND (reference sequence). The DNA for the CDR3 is TGTGCCAGTAGACCTCGACTAGACGAATACGAGCAGTACTTC. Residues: CASRPRLDEYEQYF.

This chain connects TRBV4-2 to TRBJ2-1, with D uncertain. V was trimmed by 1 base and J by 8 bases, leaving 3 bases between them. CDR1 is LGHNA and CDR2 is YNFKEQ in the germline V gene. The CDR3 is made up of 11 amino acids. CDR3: CASSQGDEQFF. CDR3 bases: TGTGCCAGCAGCCAAGGAGATGAGCAGTTCTTC.

The DNA for the CDR3 is TGTGCCAGCACCTCCCCCTGGCACAGCATGAACACTGAAGCTTTCTTT. The encoded protein is CASTSPWHSMNTEAFF. The V call is TRBV28, the J call TRBJ1-1, with D uncertain. CDR3 length equals 16 residues. From germline, CDR1 is MDHEN and CDR2 SYDVKM. V lost 7 bases, J lost 0 bases, and 18 bases lay in between.

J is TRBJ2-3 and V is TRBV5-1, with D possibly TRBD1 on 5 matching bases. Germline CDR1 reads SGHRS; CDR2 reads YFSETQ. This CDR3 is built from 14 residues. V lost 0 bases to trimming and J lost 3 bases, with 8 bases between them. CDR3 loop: CASSLAQGTDTQYF. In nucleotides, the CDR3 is TGCGCCAGCAGCTTGGCCCAGGGAACAGATACGCAGTATTTT.

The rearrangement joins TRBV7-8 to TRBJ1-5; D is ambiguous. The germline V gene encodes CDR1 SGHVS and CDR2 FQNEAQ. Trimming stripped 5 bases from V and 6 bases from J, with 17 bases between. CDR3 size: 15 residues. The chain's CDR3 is CASSRLDARGQPQHF. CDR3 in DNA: TGTGCCAGCAGCCGACTGGACGCCCGGGGTCAGCCCCAGCATTTT.

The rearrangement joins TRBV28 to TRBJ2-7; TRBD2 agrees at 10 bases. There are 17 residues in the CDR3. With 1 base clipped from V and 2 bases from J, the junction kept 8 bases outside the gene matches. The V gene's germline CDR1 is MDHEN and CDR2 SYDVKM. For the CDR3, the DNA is TGTGCCAGCAGTTTATCCACTAGCGGGATTCGAACCTACGAGCAGTACTTC. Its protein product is CASSLSTSGIRTYEQYF. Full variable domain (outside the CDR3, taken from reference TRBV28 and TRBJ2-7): DVKVTQSSRYLVKRTGEKVFLECVQDMDHENMFWYRQDPGLGLRLIYFSYDVKMKEKGDIPEGYSVSREKKERFSLILESASTNQTSMYLCASSLSTSGIRTYEQYFGPGTRLTVT.

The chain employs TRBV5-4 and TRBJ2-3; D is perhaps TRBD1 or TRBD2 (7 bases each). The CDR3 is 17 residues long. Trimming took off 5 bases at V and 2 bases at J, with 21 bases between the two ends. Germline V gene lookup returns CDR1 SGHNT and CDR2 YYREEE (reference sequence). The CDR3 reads CASRVQQGRGSTDTQYF. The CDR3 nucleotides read TGTGCCAGCAGGGTGCAACAGGGGAGGGGGTCCACAGATACGCAGTATTTT. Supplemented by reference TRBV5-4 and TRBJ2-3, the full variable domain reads ETGVTQSPTHLIKTRGQQVTLRCSSQSGHNTVSWYQQALGQGPQFIFQYYREEENGRGNFPPRFSGLQFPNYSSELNVNALELDDSALYLCASRVQQGRGSTDTQYFGPGTRLTVL.

The CDR3 is CASSLSAGWGQVYEQYF. In nucleotides, the CDR3 is TGTGCCAGCAGTTTATCGGCAGGTTGGGGACAGGTTTACGAGCAGTACTTC. The gene calls are TRBV27 and TRBJ2-7; 8 bases agree with TRBD1. The CDR3 loop spans 17 amino acids. Germline CDR1 and CDR2: MNHEY and SMNVEV (reference sequence). The J segment lost 4 bases and the V segment lost 0 bases, leaving 11 bases of the junction unmatched.

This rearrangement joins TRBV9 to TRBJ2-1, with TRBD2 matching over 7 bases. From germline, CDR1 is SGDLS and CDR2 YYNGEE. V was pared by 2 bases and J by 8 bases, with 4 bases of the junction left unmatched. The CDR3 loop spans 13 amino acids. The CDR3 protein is CASSVGGAHEQFF. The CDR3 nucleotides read TGTGCCAGCAGCGTGGGAGGGGCCCATGAGCAGTTCTTC.